This T cell receptor (beta chain) was identified during a study of T cells in narcolepsy. Study background: Donors had narcolepsy type 1 or type 2, or were healthy controls. General study findings and limits: No autoreactive T cell clone sequences appeared in some memory CD4+ repertoires. Autoreactive HCRT-specific and TRIB2-specific clonotypes were marked in same-patient CSF-versus-blood CD4+ comparisons.

Using immunoSEQ multiplex PCR, the repertoire was profiled, and TCRdb retains in-frame clones only, with some absent. The sample shows some 20,000 clones, roughly four fifths of them seen only once. In germline, CDR1 is SGHTS, CDR2 YDEGEE. The CDR3 length is 14 residues. The V gene lost 0 bases and the J gene lost 3 bases, with 10 bases spanning the gap. About this clone itself: Its antigen remains unknown.

The receptor was isolated from a human donor in good health. The chain has TRBV5-8 and TRBJ2-7, with D unresolved. The sequenced sample was memory (CD45RA-) CD4+ T cells from blood. CDR3 protein: CASSLGLDLYEQYF. In nucleotides, the CDR3 is TGTGCCAGCAGCTTGGGTCTAGACCTCTACGAGCAGTACTTC.